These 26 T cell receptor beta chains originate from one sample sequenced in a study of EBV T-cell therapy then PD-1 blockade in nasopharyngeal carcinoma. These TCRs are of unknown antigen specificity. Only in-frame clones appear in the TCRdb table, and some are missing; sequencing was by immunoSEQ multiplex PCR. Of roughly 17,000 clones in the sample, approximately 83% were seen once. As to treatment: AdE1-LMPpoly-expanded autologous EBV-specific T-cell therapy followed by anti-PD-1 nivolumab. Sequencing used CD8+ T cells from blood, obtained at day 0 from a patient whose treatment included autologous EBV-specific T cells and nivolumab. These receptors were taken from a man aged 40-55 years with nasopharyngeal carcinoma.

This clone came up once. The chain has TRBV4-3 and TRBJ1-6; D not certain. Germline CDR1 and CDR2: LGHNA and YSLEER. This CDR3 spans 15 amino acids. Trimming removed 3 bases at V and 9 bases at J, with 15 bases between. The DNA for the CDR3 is TGCGCCAGCAGCCAGGAGGGCCCGGGTGTTTCACCCCTCCACTTT. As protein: CASSQEGPGVSPLHF.

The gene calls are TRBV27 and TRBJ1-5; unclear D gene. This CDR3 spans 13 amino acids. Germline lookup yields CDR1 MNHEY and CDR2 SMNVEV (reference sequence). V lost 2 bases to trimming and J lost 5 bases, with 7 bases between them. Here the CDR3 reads CASSLNIYQPQHF. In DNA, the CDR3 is TGTGCCAGCAGTTTAAACATTTATCAGCCCCAGCATTTT.

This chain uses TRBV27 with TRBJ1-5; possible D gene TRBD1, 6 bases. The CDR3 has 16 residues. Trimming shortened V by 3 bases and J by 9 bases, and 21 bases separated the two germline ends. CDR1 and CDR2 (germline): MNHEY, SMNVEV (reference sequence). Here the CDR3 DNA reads TGTGCCAGCAGTTTTTCGGCAGGGGAGGCACTATCGCCCCAGCATTTT. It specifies CASSFSAGEALSPQHF.

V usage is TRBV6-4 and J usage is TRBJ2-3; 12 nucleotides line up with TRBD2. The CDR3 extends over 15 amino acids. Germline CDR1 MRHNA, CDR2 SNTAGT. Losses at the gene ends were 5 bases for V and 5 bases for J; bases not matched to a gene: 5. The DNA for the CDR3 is TGTGCCAGCAGTCGACTAGCGGGGGAGGTAGATACGCAGTATTTT. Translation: CASSRLAGEVDTQYF.

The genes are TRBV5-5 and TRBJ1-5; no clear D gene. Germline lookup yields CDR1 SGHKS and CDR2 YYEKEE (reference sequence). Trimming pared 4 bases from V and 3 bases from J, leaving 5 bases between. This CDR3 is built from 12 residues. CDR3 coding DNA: TGTGCCAGCAGCCTATCCAATCAGCCCCAGCATTTT. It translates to CASSLSNQPQHF.

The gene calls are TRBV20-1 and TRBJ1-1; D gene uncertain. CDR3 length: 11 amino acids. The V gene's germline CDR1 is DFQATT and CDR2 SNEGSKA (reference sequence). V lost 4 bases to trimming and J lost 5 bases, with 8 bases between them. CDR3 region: CSATLGTEAFF. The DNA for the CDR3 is TGCAGTGCTACCCTGGGGACTGAAGCTTTCTTT.

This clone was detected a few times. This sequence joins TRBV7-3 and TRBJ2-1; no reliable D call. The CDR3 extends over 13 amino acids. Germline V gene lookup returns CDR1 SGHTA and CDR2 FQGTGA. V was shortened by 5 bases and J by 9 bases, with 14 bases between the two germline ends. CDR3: CASSPAAQGEQFF. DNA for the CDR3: TGTGCCAGCAGCCCCGCGGCGCAAGGTGAGCAGTTCTTC.

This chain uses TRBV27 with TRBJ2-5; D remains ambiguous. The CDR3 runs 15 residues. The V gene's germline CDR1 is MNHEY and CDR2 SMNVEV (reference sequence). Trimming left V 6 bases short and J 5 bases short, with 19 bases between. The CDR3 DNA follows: TGTGCCAGCAGCCGTACCCCCAGGTCCGAGGAGACCCAGTACTTC. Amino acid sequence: CASSRTPRSEETQYF.

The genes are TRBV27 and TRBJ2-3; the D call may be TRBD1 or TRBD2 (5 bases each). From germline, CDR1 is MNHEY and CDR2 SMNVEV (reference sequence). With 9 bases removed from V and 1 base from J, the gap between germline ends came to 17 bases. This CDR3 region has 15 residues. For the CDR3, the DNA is TGTGCCAGTAGGGCCGCCGGGGCCGGCACAGATACGCAGTATTTT. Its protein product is CASRAAGAGTDTQYF.

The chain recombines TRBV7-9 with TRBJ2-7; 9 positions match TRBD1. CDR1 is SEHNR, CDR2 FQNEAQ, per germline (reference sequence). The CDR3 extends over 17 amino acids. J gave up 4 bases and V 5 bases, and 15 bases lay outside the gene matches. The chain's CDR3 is CASSPPRSTGGLYEQYF. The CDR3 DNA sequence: TGTGCCAGCAGCCCCCCGAGGAGTACAGGGGGCTTGTACGAGCAGTACTTC.

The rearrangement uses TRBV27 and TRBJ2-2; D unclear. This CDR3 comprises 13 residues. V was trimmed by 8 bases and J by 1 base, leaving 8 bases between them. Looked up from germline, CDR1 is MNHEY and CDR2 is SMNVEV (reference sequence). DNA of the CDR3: TGTGCCAGCCGATCTGGGAACACCGGGGAGCTGTTTTTT. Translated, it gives CASRSGNTGELFF.

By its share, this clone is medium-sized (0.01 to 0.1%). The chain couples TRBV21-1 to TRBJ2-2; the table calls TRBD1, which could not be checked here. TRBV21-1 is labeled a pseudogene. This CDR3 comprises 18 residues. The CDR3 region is CASSKRGVPTGENGELFF. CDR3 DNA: TGTGCCAGCAGCAAAAGAGGGGTCCCGACAGGGGAAAACGGGGAGCTGTTTTTT.

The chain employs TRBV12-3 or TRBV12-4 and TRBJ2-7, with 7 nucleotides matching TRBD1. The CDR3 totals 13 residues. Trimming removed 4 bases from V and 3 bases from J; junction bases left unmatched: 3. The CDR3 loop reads CASSSGQVYEQYF. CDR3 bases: TGTGCCAGCAGTTCTGGACAGGTCTACGAGCAGTACTTC.

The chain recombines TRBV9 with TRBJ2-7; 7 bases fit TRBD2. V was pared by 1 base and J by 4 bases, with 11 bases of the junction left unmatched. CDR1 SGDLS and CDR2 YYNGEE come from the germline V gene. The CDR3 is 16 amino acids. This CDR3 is CASSVTAGGGIYEQYF. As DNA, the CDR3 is TGTGCCAGCAGCGTAACTGCCGGGGGAGGGATTTACGAGCAGTACTTC.

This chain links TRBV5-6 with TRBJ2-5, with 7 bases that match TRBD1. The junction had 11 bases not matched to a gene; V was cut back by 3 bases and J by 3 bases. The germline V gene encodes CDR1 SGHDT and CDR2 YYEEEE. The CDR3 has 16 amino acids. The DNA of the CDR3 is TGTGCCAGCAGCTCTAAGAGGGACAGTTGGGAAGAGACCCAGTACTTC. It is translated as CASSSKRDSWEETQYF.

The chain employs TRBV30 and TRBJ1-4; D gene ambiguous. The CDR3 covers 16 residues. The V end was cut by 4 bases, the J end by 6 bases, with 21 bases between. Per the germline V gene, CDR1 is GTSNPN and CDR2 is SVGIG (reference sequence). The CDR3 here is CAWTVPGIHHHEKLFF. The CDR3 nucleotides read TGTGCCTGGACCGTCCCGGGCATCCACCATCATGAAAAACTGTTTTTT.

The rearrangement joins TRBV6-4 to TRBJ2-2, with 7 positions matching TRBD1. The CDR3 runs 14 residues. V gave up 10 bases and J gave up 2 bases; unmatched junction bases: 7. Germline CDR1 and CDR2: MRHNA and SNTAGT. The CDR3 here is CATRQGTNTGELFF. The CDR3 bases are TGTGCCACCCGACAGGGAACTAACACCGGGGAGCTGTTTTTT.

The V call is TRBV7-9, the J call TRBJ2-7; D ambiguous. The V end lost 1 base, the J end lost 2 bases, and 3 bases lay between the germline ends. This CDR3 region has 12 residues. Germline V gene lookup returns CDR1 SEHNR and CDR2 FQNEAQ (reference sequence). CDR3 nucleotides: TGTGCCAGCAGCTTAGGGGCCTACGAGCAGTACTTC. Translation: CASSLGAYEQYF.

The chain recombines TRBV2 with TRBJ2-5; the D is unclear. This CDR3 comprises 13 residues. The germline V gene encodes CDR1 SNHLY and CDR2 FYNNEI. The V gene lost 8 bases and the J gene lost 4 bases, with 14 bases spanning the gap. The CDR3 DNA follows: TGTGCCAGCTGCGACTTGAATCTAGAGACCCAGTACTTC. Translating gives CASCDLNLETQYF. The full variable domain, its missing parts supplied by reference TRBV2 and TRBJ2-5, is EPEVTQTPSHQVTQMGQEVILRCVPISNHLYFYWYRQILGQKVEFLVSFYNNEISEKSEIFDDQFSVERPDGSNFTLKIRSTKLEDSAMYFCASCDLNLETQYFGPGTRLLVL.

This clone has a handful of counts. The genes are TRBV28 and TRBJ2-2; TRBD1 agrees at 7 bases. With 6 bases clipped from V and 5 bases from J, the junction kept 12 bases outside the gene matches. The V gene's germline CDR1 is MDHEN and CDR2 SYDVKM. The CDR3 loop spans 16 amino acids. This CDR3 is CASRGAGGFVTGELFF. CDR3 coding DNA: TGTGCCAGCAGAGGGGCAGGGGGATTTGTTACCGGGGAGCTGTTTTTT.

The CDR3 DNA sequence: TGTGCCTGGAGGGATAGATCGGGAAGCGACACTGAAGCTTTCTTT. Protein sequence: CAWRDRSGSDTEAFF. The chain combines TRBV30 with TRBJ1-1; D remains unclear. V shed 3 bases and J shed 3 bases, with 17 bases lying between them. Germline V gene lookup returns CDR1 GTSNPN and CDR2 SVGIG (reference sequence). The CDR3 runs 15 residues.

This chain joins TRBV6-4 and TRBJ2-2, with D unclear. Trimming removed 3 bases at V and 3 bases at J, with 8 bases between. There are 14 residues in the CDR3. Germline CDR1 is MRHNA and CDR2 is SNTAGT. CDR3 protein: CASSETRDTGELFF. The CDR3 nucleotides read TGTGCCAGCAGTGAGACGCGCGACACCGGGGAGCTGTTTTTT.

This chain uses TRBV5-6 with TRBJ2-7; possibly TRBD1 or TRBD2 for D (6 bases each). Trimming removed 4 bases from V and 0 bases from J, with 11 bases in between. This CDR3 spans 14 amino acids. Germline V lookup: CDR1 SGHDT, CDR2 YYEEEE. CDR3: CASSVGGDSYEQYF. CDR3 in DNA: TGTGCCAGCAGCGTGGGGGGCGACTCCTACGAGCAGTACTTC.

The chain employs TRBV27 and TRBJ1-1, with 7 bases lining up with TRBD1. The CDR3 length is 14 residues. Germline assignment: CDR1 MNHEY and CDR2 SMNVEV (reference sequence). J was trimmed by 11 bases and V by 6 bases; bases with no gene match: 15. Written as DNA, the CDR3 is TGTGCCAGCAGGTTCAGCCGGGACAGAGTTCTTGCTTTCTTT. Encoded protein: CASRFSRDRVLAFF.

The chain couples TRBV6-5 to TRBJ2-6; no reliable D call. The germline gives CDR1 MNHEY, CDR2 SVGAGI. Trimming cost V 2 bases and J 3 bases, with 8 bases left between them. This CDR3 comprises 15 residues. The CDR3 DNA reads TGTGCCAGCAGTTACACCCCCCTTGGGGCCAACGTCCTGACTTTC. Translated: CASSYTPLGANVLTF.

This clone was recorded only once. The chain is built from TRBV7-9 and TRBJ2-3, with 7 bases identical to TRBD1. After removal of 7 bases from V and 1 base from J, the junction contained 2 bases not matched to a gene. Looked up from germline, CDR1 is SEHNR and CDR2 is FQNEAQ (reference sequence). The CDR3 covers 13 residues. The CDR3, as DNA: TGTGCCAGCAACGGACAGGGCACAGATACGCAGTATTTT. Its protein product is CASNGQGTDTQYF. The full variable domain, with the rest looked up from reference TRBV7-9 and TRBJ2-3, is DTGVSQNPRHKITKRGQNVTFRCDPISEHNRLYWYRQTLGQGPEFLTYFQNEAQLEKSRLLSDRFSAERPKGSFSTLEIQRTEQGDSAMYLCASNGQGTDTQYFGPGTRLTVL.